This T cell receptor beta chain was sequenced during a study of T cells in Graves' hyperthyroidism and ophthalmopathy. Study conclusions and caveats: Ophthalmopathy cases were set apart from stable hyperthyroidism by a 13 V-J model. The blood repertoire included most of the expanded thyroid clonotypes above 0.001.

This clonotype was found many times. As yet, its antigen is unknown. The junction departs from germline at one end; a sequencing error may be responsible. Newly diagnosed hyperthyroidism, duration under 2 months, in patients aged 18 to 65. What was amplified from RNA transcripts were TCR beta CDR3 regions. The HTBI primer set was used in a first-round RT-PCR of the TCR CDR3. Using its own MiXCR run on the multiplex PCR reads, TCRdb lists one record per CDR3 protein. The sample has hundreds of thousands of distinct CDR3 sequences, 15% to 17% seen once. Germline CDR1 LGHDT, CDR2 YNNKEL (reference sequence). This CDR3 has 15 amino acids.

This TCR came from a woman aged 18-30 years with Graves' hyperthyroidism. The chain is built from TRBV3-1 and TRBJ2-5; 8 bases are a match to TRBD2. The source material was blood. The CDR3 here is CASTPSGGDQGTQYF. CDR3 bases: TGTGCCAGCACCCCAAGCGGGGGCGATCAAGGGACCCAGTACTTC.